This TCR beta chain was retrieved from a study of PD-1 blockade in classical Hodgkin lymphoma. Overall study results and limits: Repertoire differences lack defined causes, possibly disease activity or prior therapy.

The time point here: cycle 4 day 1 (C4D1), after five to seven weeks of nivolumab. The patients all showed relapse after autologous stem cell transplantation, while their brentuximab vedotin exposure varied. Points on this clone: Its antigen remains unknown.

This table comes from immunoSEQ multiplex PCR, and its TCRdb copy is limited to in-frame clones, with some not included. The data hold about 64,000 clones, with about 89% observed a single time. The sequencing here drew on peripheral blood mononuclear cells (PBMCs), taken before the fourth cycle of nivolumab. The sequence was obtained from a human donor with classical Hodgkin lymphoma.

The CDR3 nucleotides read TGTGCCAGCAGCGAGGGACACGTGAACACTGAAGCTTTCTTT. Its protein is CASSEGHVNTEAFF. V is TRBV9 and J is TRBJ1-1; tentatively, D is TRBD1 (6 bases). Germline V gene sequence: CDR1 SGDLS, CDR2 YYNGEE. The ends were cut back, 3 bases at V and 0 bases at J, with 9 bases in the middle. The CDR3 length is 14 residues.